This TCR beta chain derives from a study of blood T cells in healthy people across ages. Study as a whole: The template switching approach captured approximately one barcoded beta molecule for every two T cells. Study-wide findings and caveats: Greater diversity and more naive CD4+ cells were seen in long-lived donors than in aged donors.

Each donor had about 10 milliliters of peripheral blood drawn. With regard to this clonotype: Its antigen is currently unknown.

V was shortened by 0 bases and J by 0 bases, with 16 bases between the two germline ends. The CDR3 loop spans 18 amino acids. Germline lookup yields CDR1 MGHDK and CDR2 SYGVNS. Primers used in a second PCR of roughly 6 to 12 cycles were a sample-barcoded 5' primer and a J-beta primer mix. The authors tagged each cDNA molecule using a template-switch adaptor with 12 random nucleotides. TCRdb called the 5' RACE reads again in MiXCR, with one record for every CDR3 protein. The sample consists of approximately 1,000,000 distinct CDR3 sequences, around two fifths of them appearing once. Material for sequencing was blood. The chain uses TRBV25-1 and TRBJ2-3, with D unresolved. The source of this sequence is a man between 18 and 35 years old in good health. CDR3 protein: CASSEYSQSGGSTDTQYF. The CDR3 DNA sequence: TGTGCCAGCAGTGAATATTCCCAATCGGGCGGAAGCACAGATACGCAGTATTTT.